The clone carrying this T cell receptor beta chain was counted at least ten times. Its antigen is unknown. The sample belongs to a study of T cells in Graves' hyperthyroidism and ophthalmopathy. Study-level findings and limits: Most clonotypes that expanded in the thyroid above 0.001 also showed up in blood.

V dropped 5 bases and J dropped 12; count of bases not matched to a gene: 8. The length of the CDR3 is 12 residues. Germline V gene sequence: CDR1 SGHAT, CDR2 FQNNGV. Amplification yielded TCR beta CDR3 regions, with RNA transcripts as the source. The HTBI primer set served for first-round RT-PCR of the TCR CDR3. In TCRdb, the multiplex PCR reads were re-called with MiXCR into one record per CDR3 protein. This table has around 600,000 distinct CDR3 sequences, approximately 16% appearing once. The rearrangement joins TRBV11-2 to TRBJ2-5; 8 nucleotides align to TRBD2. The sequenced material came from blood. The receptor was isolated from a woman in her forties with Graves' ophthalmopathy. The CDR3 reads CASSATSGRKYF. The DNA of the CDR3 is TGTGCCAGCAGCGCCACAAGCGGGAGAAAGTACTTC.